This T cell receptor (beta chain) emerged from a study of response to subunit inactivated influenza vaccine. Study-wide results and caveats: Researchers suggested that each seasonal influenza vaccination recruits few new T cells.

This clonotype came up a few times. Its target is unknown. There are 19 residues in the CDR3. The V gene end was trimmed by 4 bases and the J gene end by 4 bases; junction bases not matched to a gene: 21. CDR1 and CDR2 from the germline V gene are MNHEY and SVGAGI. Each CDR3 protein gets one entry after TCRdb re-called the RT-PCR reads with MiXCR. The repertoire has hundreds of thousands of distinct CDR3 sequences, around a sixth of them found once; the top ten carry roughly 12%. This TCR derives from a man aged 50 to 59 who received an inactivated influenza vaccine. The chain links TRBV6-5 to TRBJ2-7; 8 nucleotides line up with TRBD1. The input for sequencing was PBMCs from blood, taken roughly 12 days after vaccination. CDR3 loop: CASSSELLSGGRLSYEQYF. For the CDR3, the DNA is TGTGCCAGCAGTTCCGAACTGTTGTCAGGGGGCCGGCTTTCGTACGAGCAGTACTTC.